These 20 T cell receptor beta chains originate from one sample sequenced in a study of tumor and adjacent non-tumor tissue in lung cancer. No cell sorting was done before RNA was extracted from the tissue. The library came from three nested PCR rounds adapted from ARM-PCR protocols. TCRdb reprocessed the multiplex PCR reads via MiXCR and lists one record per CDR3 protein. Of 65,000 to 70,000 distinct CDR3 sequences detected, 55% to 70% appear once; the ten largest clones hold just over 20%. Sequenced sample: lung tumor tissue. The source of these receptors is a man between 50 and 59 years old with non-small cell lung cancer.

The V and J genes are TRBV6-5 and TRBJ2-3; no reliable D call. Germline-derived CDR1 and CDR2 are MNHEY and SVGAGI. V dropped 7 bases and J dropped 15 bases, with 23 bases sitting between them. This CDR3 has 13 residues. The CDR3 nucleotides read TGTGCCAGCACAGGCAGCCACACAGATACGCGATATTTT. Translating it yields CASTGSHTDTRYF.

For this clonotype: The missing conserved phenylalanine or tryptophan at the end of this CDR3 makes a read error likely. The CDR3 DNA reads as TGCAGCGTTGAAAGGGCAGGGAGCACATATACGCAGTATTTA. This gives the protein CSVERAGSTYTQYL. The chain is built from TRBV29-1 and TRBJ2-3; TRBD1 or TRBD2 may be the D gene (5 bases each). This CDR3 region has 14 residues. Germline V gene data show CDR1 as SQVTM and CDR2 as ANQGSEA.

The V call is TRBV12-3 or TRBV12-4, the J call TRBJ1-5; 8 bases line up with TRBD1. The CDR3 extends over 15 amino acids. With 10 bases clipped from V and 6 bases from J, the junction kept 14 bases outside the gene matches. CDR3 bases: TGTGCCAACGCCTCTGCGTCAGGGGGCATTCAGCCCCAGCATTTT. This gives the protein CANASASGGIQPQHF.

This clonotype has more than one count but fewer than ten. J is TRBJ2-3 and V is TRBV28, with unresolved D. The CDR3 contains 11 residues. The ends were cut back, 4 bases at V and 4 bases at J, with 3 bases in the middle. Germline CDR1 reads MDHEN; CDR2 reads SYDVKM. The chain's CDR3 is CASSSSDTQYF. For the CDR3, the DNA is TGTGCCAGCAGTTCCTCAGATACGCAGTATTTT.

The chain combines TRBV19 with TRBJ2-7; 7 bases match TRBD1. Trimming at V came to 10 bases and at J to 10 bases, leaving 16 bases not matched to a gene. CDR1 and CDR2 (germline): LNHDA, SQIVND (reference sequence). CDR3 length: 13 amino acids. The CDR3 reads CATSWTGTRDQYF. The CDR3 DNA sequence: TGTGCCACATCCTGGACAGGCACTAGGGACCAGTACTTC.

The chain combines TRBV6-6 with TRBJ2-5; perhaps D is TRBD1 or TRBD2 (6 bases each). V lost 2 bases and J lost 11, with 15 bases in between. The length of the CDR3 is 13 residues. Germline lookup yields CDR1 MNHNY and CDR2 SVGAGI (reference sequence). The CDR3 loop reads CASSYGGQDTQYF. The CDR3 nucleotides read TGTGCCAGCAGTTACGGGGGGCAAGATACTCAGTACTTC.

This clonotype was found once. A read error may account for a junction end that differs from germline. The V and J genes are TRBV4-1 and TRBJ2-1; TRBD2 agrees at 9 bases. Looked up from germline, CDR1 is MGHRA and CDR2 is YSYEKL. The CDR3 is 17 residues long. The CDR3 bases are TGTGCCAGCAGCCAAGATAGGGGCGGGGGGGCCGACAATGAGCGGTTCTTC. Amino acid sequence: CASSQDRGGGADNERFF.

Notes on this clonotype: The missing conserved phenylalanine or tryptophan at the end of this CDR3 makes a read error likely. The V call is TRBV11-2, the J call TRBJ1-3; unclear D gene. This CDR3 is 15 amino acids long. V gave up 0 bases and J gave up 4 bases, with 10 bases separating them. The germline CDR1 and CDR2 sequences are SGHAT and FQNNGV. The CDR3 nucleotides are TGTGCCAGCAGCTTAGATTTCGTGTCAGGAAACACCATATATCTT. Translation gives CASSLDFVSGNTIYL.

A word on this clonotype: A read error may account for a junction end that differs from germline. The gene calls are TRBV4-2 and TRBJ2-3; D may be TRBD2 (6 bases). CDR1 is LGHNA, CDR2 YNFKEQ, per germline. The CDR3 has 15 residues. The CDR3 DNA sequence: TGTGCCAGCAGCCAACTCCGGGAGCGGACGGATATGCAGTATTTT. Translated, it gives CASSQLRERTDMQYF.

In this sample, this clonotype turned up a few times. A much larger clone lies one base from this, so it may be a read error. The chain recombines TRBV4-2 with TRBJ2-3, with 9 nucleotides matching TRBD1. The CDR3 runs 17 residues. CDR1 LGHNA and CDR2 YNFKEQ come from the germline V gene. The CDR3 DNA sequence: TGTACCAGCAGCCAAGAGGGACAGGGAGGCTACACAGATACGCAGTATTTT. Translated: CTSSQEGQGGYTDTQYF.

The chain uses TRBV11-2 and TRBJ2-3; 10 bases map to TRBD2. With V trimmed by 3 bases and J by 0 bases, 9 bases remained unmatched. Germline values: CDR1 SGHAT, CDR2 FQNNGV. The CDR3 is made up of 18 amino acids. The CDR3 region is CASSLISSGGMSTDTQYF. The CDR3 DNA reads as TGTGCCAGCAGCTTGATCAGTAGCGGGGGGATGAGCACAGATACGCAGTATTTT.

This clonotype has a count of ten or more. The chain joins TRBV6-5 to TRBJ1-1; D remains unclear. This CDR3 region has 15 residues. The ends were cut back, 0 bases at V and 1 base at J, with 9 bases in the middle. Germline V lookup: CDR1 MNHEY, CDR2 SVGAGI. The CDR3 bases are TGTGCCAGCAGTTACTCTGTACCCCAGAACACTGAAGCTTTCTTT. Translated, it gives CASSYSVPQNTEAFF.

Concerning this clonotype: Given a much more abundant clone one base away, this may be a read error. This chain uses TRBV6-5 with TRBJ2-7; perhaps TRBD1 as D (5 bases). Germline V gene lookup returns CDR1 MNHEY and CDR2 SVGAGI. The germline V and J ends were trimmed by 6 bases and 0 bases, with 12 bases remaining between them. The CDR3 has 14 residues. The CDR3 DNA reads as TGTGCCAGCAGGCCCAGGACAAACTCCTACGAGCAGTACTTC. Encoded protein: CASRPRTNSYEQYF.

About this clonotype: Relative to the germline gene, one junction end is altered; a read error may explain this. The J gene is TRBJ1-3, the V gene TRBV28; tentatively, D is TRBD1 (5 bases). The CDR3 length is 15 residues. Germline CDR1 reads MDHEN; CDR2 reads SYDVKM. CDR3 amino acids: CASSPTGNSGNAIYF. CDR3 in DNA: TGTGCCAGCAGCCCTACAGGAAACTCTGGAAACGCCATATATTTT.

Of note for this clonotype: The CDR3 does not end in the conserved phenylalanine or tryptophan, so this is likely a read error. The chain is built from TRBV14 and TRBJ2-3, with D maybe TRBD2 (7 bases). CDR3 length: 16 amino acids. V lost 3 bases, J lost 4 bases, and 17 bases lay in between. In germline, CDR1 is SGHDN, CDR2 FVKESK. CDR3 residues: CASSQRGLVGADTQYC. The DNA of the CDR3 is TGTGCCAGCAGCCAGCGGGGGCTGGTCGGCGCAGATACGCAGTATTGT.

The table lists this clonotype with a count of one. No conserved phenylalanine or tryptophan ends this CDR3, so it is likely a read error. V is TRBV5-1 and J is TRBJ2-3; TRBD1 matches 9 bases. CDR1 and CDR2 (germline): SGHRS, YFSETQ. The CDR3 runs 15 residues. CDR3 bases: TGCACCAGCAGCCCGCGGACAGGGGACACAGATACGCAGTATTTG. It specifies CTSSPRTGDTDTQYL.

Ten or more counts support this clonotype. The rearrangement links TRBV10-2 to TRBJ1-5; D ambiguous. The CDR3 is 13 residues long. CDR1 and CDR2 (germline): WSHSY, SAAADI. Trimming cost V 5 bases and J 3 bases, with 8 bases left between them. This chain's CDR3 is CASSREYNQPQHF. The CDR3 coding sequence is TGCGCCAGCAGTCGGGAGTACAATCAGCCCCAGCATTTT.

A note on this clonotype: The junction and the germline gene differ at one end; a read error may be behind it. The chain employs TRBV6-1 and TRBJ1-6, with no clear D. Germline CDR1 MNHNS, CDR2 SASEGT. The CDR3 extends over 13 amino acids. The CDR3 here is CVSSPLHNSPLHF. For the CDR3, the DNA is TGTGTCAGCAGCCCCCTGCATAATTCACCCCTCCACTTT.

This clonotype was observed many times. The chain carries TRBV24-1 and TRBJ2-1; 8 nucleotides agree with TRBD2. This CDR3 is 14 amino acids long. CDR1 and CDR2 (germline): KGHDR, SFDVKD. The trim removed 7 bases at V and 4 bases at J, leaving 5 bases unmatched. The CDR3 protein is CATRSSGRYNEQFF. In DNA form, the CDR3 reads TGTGCCACCAGGTCCAGCGGGAGATACAATGAGCAGTTCTTC.

The sample holds one count of this clonotype. The junction departs from the called germline gene at one end, perhaps through a read error. V usage is TRBV6-2 or TRBV6-3 and J usage is TRBJ2-2; either TRBD1 or TRBD2 may fit D (5 bases each). The CDR3 spans 16 residues. Germline V gene data show CDR1 as MNHEY and CDR2 as SVGEGT. The CDR3 here is CASSGAAGSFTGEPFF. As DNA, the CDR3 is TGTGCCAGCAGTGGCGCGGCAGGGTCATTTACCGGGGAGCCGTTTTTT.